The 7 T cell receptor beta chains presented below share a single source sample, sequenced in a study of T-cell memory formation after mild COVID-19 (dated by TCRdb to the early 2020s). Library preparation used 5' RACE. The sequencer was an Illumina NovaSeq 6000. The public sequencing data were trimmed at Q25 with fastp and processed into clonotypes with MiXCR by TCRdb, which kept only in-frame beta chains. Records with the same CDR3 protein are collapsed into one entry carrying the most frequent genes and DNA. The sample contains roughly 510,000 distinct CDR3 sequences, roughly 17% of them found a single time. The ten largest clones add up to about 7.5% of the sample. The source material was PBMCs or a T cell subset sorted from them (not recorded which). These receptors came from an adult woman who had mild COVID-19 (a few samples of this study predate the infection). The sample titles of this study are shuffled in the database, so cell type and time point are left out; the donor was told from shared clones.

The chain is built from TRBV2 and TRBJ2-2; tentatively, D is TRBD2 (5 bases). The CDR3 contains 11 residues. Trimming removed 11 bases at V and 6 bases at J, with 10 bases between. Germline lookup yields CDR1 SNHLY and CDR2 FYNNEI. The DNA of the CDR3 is TGTGCCTGCCTCGGGGCCGGGGAGCTGTTTTTT. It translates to CACLGAGELFF.

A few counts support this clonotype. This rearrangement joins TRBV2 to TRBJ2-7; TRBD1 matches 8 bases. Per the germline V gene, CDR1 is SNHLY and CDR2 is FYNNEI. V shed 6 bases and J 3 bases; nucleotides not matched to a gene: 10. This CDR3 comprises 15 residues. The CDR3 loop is CASSDPGGRIYEQYF. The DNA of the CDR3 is TGTGCCAGCAGCGACCCAGGGGGCAGAATCTACGAGCAGTACTTC.

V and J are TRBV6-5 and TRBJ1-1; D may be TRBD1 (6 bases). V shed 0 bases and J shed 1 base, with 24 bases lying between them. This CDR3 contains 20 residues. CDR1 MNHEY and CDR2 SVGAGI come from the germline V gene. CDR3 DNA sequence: TGTGCCAGCAGTTACTCGCCCTTTCTAGGTCGGGGGCTCAAGAACACTGAAGCTTTCTTT. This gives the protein CASSYSPFLGRGLKNTEAFF.

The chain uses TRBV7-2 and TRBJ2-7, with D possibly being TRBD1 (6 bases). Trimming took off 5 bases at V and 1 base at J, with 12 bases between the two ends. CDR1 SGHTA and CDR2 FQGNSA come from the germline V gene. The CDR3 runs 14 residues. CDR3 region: CASSATGSSYEQYF. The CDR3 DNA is TGTGCCAGCAGCGCAACAGGGTCGTCCTACGAGCAGTACTTC.

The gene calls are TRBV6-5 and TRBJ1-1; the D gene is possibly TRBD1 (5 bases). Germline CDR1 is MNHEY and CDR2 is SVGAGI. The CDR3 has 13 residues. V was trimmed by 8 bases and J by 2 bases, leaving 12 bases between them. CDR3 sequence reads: CASRPGVNTEAFF. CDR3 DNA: TGTGCCAGCCGACCGGGGGTAAACACTGAAGCTTTCTTT.

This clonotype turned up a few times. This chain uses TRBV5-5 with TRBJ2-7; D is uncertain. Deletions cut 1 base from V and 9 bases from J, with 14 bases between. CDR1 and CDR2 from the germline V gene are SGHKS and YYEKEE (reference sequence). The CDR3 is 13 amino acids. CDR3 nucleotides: TGTGCCAGCAGCTTGCGGTCAGACGCCGGGCAGTACTTC. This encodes CASSLRSDAGQYF.

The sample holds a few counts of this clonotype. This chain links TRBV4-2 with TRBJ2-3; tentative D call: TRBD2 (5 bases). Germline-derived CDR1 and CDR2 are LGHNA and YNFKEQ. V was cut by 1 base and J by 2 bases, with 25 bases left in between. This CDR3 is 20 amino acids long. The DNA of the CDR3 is TGTGCCAGCAGCCAAGTGGGGTCTAGTGGAAGAGGGCCCAACACAGATACGCAGTATTTT. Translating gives CASSQVGSSGRGPNTDTQYF.